One and the same sample provided the 20 T cell receptor beta chains below, sequenced in a study of cytomegalovirus exposure and HLA in healthy donors. 60 Vbeta and 13 Jbeta primers were used in PCR. The assay was immunoSEQ multiplex PCR, and TCRdb's table has in-frame clones only and misses some. This table has under 150,000 clones, 70% to 85% appearing once. The sequenced sample consisted of PBMCs. All receptors derive from a man between 25 and 39 years old in good health and CMV-seropositive.

The chain is built from TRBV28 and TRBJ1-1, with unresolved D. Germline CDR1 is MDHEN and CDR2 is SYDVKM. CDR3 size: 13 residues. The ends were cut back, 5 bases at V and 0 bases at J, with 7 bases in the middle. CDR3 residues: CASSVDMNTEAFF. The CDR3 bases are TGTGCCAGCAGTGTAGACATGAACACTGAAGCTTTCTTT.

The rearrangement links TRBV18 to TRBJ1-2; D is possibly TRBD1 (5 bases). The CDR3 length is 14 residues. Trimming shortened V by 1 base and J by 7 bases, and 13 bases separated the two germline ends. From germline, CDR1 is KGHSH and CDR2 LQKENI. The CDR3 coding sequence is TGTGCCAGCTCACCACTGGACATGGACCCTGGCTACACCTTC. It encodes CASSPLDMDPGYTF.

The DNA of the CDR3 is TGTGCCAGCAGTGGAGGACTAGCGGGGGCCAGCTCCTACAATGAGCAGTTCTTC. Its protein product is CASSGGLAGASSYNEQFF. The chain couples TRBV28 to TRBJ2-1; the match to TRBD2 covers 13 bases. CDR1 and CDR2 (germline): MDHEN, SYDVKM. The J segment lost 0 bases and the V segment lost 5 bases, leaving 7 bases of the junction unmatched. The CDR3 loop spans 18 amino acids.

The V and J genes are TRBV6-5 and TRBJ1-1, with 10 bases matching TRBD1. Trimming at V came to 8 bases and at J to 5 bases, leaving 5 bases not matched to a gene. The CDR3 covers 13 residues. Per germline, CDR1 MNHEY and CDR2 SVGAGI. As DNA, the CDR3 is TGTGCCAGCGGGGACAGGGGAGGGACTGAAGCTTTCTTT. Encoded protein: CASGDRGGTEAFF.

This rearrangement joins TRBV19 to TRBJ2-5; TRBD2 aligns across 7 bases. Unmatched junction bases numbered 4, after V lost 1 base and J lost 2 bases. The CDR3 is 15 residues long. CDR1 and CDR2 (germline): LNHDA, SQIVND (reference sequence). CDR3 in DNA: TGTGCCAGTAGTATAGGGGGCGGGGGACAAGAGACCCAGTACTTC. It specifies CASSIGGGGQETQYF.

CDR3 in amino acids: CASRTGGRNEQYF. The CDR3 DNA reads as TGTGCCAGCAGGACCGGGGGACGGAACGAGCAGTACTTC. The chain couples TRBV6-5 to TRBJ2-7; D perhaps matches TRBD2 (6 bases). Trimming pared 6 bases from V and 5 bases from J, leaving 14 bases between. The CDR3 is made up of 13 amino acids. CDR1 is MNHEY and CDR2 is SVGAGI in the germline V gene.

The V gene is TRBV28, the J gene TRBJ2-7; possibly TRBD2 for D (7 bases). The CDR3 sequence is 14 residues long. Germline CDR1 is MDHEN and CDR2 is SYDVKM. The V end lost 7 bases, the J end lost 4 bases, and 17 bases lay between the germline ends. CDR3 residues: CASIPAGQIYEQYF. CDR3 sequence (DNA): TGTGCCAGCATTCCAGCGGGACAAATTTACGAGCAGTACTTC.

The chain carries TRBV7-6 and TRBJ2-3; 14 bases match TRBD2. The CDR3 loop spans 16 amino acids. From germline, CDR1 is SGHVS and CDR2 FNYEAQ. With V trimmed by 5 bases and J by 6 bases, 7 bases remained unmatched. The CDR3 DNA follows: TGTGCCAGCAGCCTGACTAGCGGGAGGGCCTGGGATACGCAGTATTTT. Amino acid sequence: CASSLTSGRAWDTQYF. Full variable domain (remainder filled in from reference TRBV7-6 and TRBJ2-3): GAGVSQSPRYKVTKRGQDVALRCDPISGHVSLYWYRQALGQGPEFLTYFNYEAQQDKSGLPNDRFSAERPEGSISTLTIQRTEQRDSAMYRCASSLTSGRAWDTQYFGPGTRLTVL.

The chain carries TRBV5-4 and TRBJ2-7, with D possibly TRBD1 on 5 matching bases. Deletions cut 6 bases from V and 5 bases from J, with 15 bases between. Germline V CDR1 and CDR2: SGHNT, YYREEE (reference sequence). This CDR3 contains 13 residues. The CDR3 spells CASIGQGSDEQYF. The CDR3 bases are TGTGCCAGCATAGGGCAGGGAAGCGACGAGCAGTACTTC.

The chain is built from TRBV29-1 and TRBJ2-7; 10 nucleotides match TRBD1. V shed 2 bases and J 6 bases; nucleotides not matched to a gene: 4. The CDR3 consists of 13 residues. Germline assignment: CDR1 SQVTM and CDR2 ANQGSEA. The CDR3 DNA reads as TGCAGCGTTGAACCCGGGACAGGGGTCGAGCAGTACTTC. Translating gives CSVEPGTGVEQYF.

The chain uses TRBV28 and TRBJ2-2; D might be TRBD2 (7 bases). Germline CDR1 reads MDHEN; CDR2 reads SYDVKM. The CDR3 has 18 residues. The V and J ends lost 5 bases and 2 bases respectively, with 21 bases between them. CDR3: CASSTPLGGGSNTGELFF. CDR3 nucleotides: TGTGCCAGCAGTACCCCCCTGGGGGGGGGCAGTAACACCGGGGAGCTGTTTTTT.

The rearrangement links TRBV7-8 to TRBJ2-1; D unresolved. The CDR3 contains 16 residues. The germline V gene encodes CDR1 SGHVS and CDR2 FQNEAQ. Trimming removed 2 bases from V and 1 base from J, with 12 bases in between. In nucleotides, the CDR3 is TGTGCCAGCAGCTTAAATGGCGGCGCTTCCTACAATGAGCAGTTCTTC. Translating it yields CASSLNGGASYNEQFF.

V is TRBV5-1 and J is TRBJ1-2; 9 bases are a match to TRBD1. CDR1 is SGHRS and CDR2 is YFSETQ in the germline V gene. This CDR3 region has 14 residues. Unmatched junction bases numbered 11, after V lost 6 bases and J lost 8 bases. The CDR3, as DNA: TGCGCCAGCACCCGGGGACAGGGTGGAGGCGGCTACACCTTC. Its translation: CASTRGQGGGGYTF.

This clone has more than one count but fewer than ten. The rearrangement links TRBV4-1 to TRBJ1-4; 7 positions agree with TRBD1. Trimming took 4 bases from V and 8 from J; bases not matched to a gene: 7. CDR3 size: 14 residues. Per the germline V gene, CDR1 is MGHRA and CDR2 is YSYEKL. CDR3 nucleotide sequence: TGCGCCAGCAGCCGAGACAGGGTTGAAGAAAAACTGTTTTTT. Its translation is CASSRDRVEEKLFF.

The chain combines TRBV28 with TRBJ2-1; a weak D match, TRBD2 (7 bases). The length of the CDR3 is 17 residues. In germline, CDR1 is MDHEN, CDR2 SYDVKM. The V end was cut by 6 bases, the J end by 9 bases, with 27 bases between. The CDR3 nucleotides are TGTGCCAGCAGAGGTCCGGGGGGCCGGCCTAACAAGGGTGAGCAGTTCTTC. Amino acid sequence: CASRGPGGRPNKGEQFF.

The rearrangement links TRBV6-6 to TRBJ2-3, with 9 bases lining up with TRBD2. The CDR3 has 15 amino acids. In germline, CDR1 is MNHNY, CDR2 SVGAGI (reference sequence). The V gene end was trimmed by 4 bases and the J gene end by 2 bases; junction bases not matched to a gene: 4. The CDR3 loop reads CASSSTSGFTDTQYF. The CDR3 DNA reads TGTGCCAGCAGTTCGACTAGCGGATTCACAGATACGCAGTATTTT.

This clone was detected only a few times. The CDR3 loop reads CASSSAGDRYRAGAEAFF. CDR3 bases: TGTGCCAGCAGTTCAGCTGGGGACAGGTATAGGGCTGGAGCTGAAGCTTTCTTT. The chain has TRBV27 and TRBJ1-1; 8 bases agree with TRBD1. V dropped 4 bases and J dropped 6; count of bases not matched to a gene: 19. CDR1 is MNHEY, CDR2 SMNVEV, per germline (reference sequence). The CDR3 length is 18 residues.

The chain uses TRBV5-4 and TRBJ1-1; weak D call: TRBD1 (5 bases). V lost 0 bases and J 3 bases, leaving 12 bases between the germline ends. CDR1 SGHNT and CDR2 YYREEE come from the germline V gene (reference sequence). The CDR3 extends over 15 amino acids. The CDR3 DNA follows: TGTGCCAGCAGCTTGGGCACCGACAGTTACACTGAAGCTTTCTTT. Protein sequence: CASSLGTDSYTEAFF.

The V and J genes are TRBV2 and TRBJ1-1; TRBD1 matches 7 bases. Germline CDR1 is SNHLY and CDR2 is FYNNEI. This CDR3 contains 14 residues. With 4 bases clipped from V and 4 bases from J, the junction kept 6 bases outside the gene matches. Here the CDR3 reads CASSATGIGTEAFF. CDR3 in DNA: TGTGCCAGCAGTGCGACAGGGATAGGCACTGAAGCTTTCTTT.

This clone appeared a single time. Its ends do not fully match the called genes, so a read error is possible. Within the sample, other DNA sequences also encode this same CDR3. This sequence joins TRBV4-1 and TRBJ2-7; D perhaps matches TRBD2 (6 bases). The V gene's germline CDR1 is MGHRA and CDR2 YSYEKL. This CDR3 is 15 amino acids long. CDR3: CASSQRDSSSYEQYF. The CDR3 nucleotides read TGCGCTAGCAGCCAAAGGGACTCCAGCTCCTACGAGCAGTACTTC.